These 6 T cell receptor beta chains were all obtained from the same sample, sequenced in a study of blood T cell repertoires in COVID-19. Measured with immunoSEQ multiplex PCR; TCRdb has only the in-frame clones, and not every one. The sample carries around 100,000 clones, more than 75% recorded once. Sequencing was carried out using peripheral blood. The receptors were gathered from a woman aged 25-40 years with acute or convalescent COVID-19.

The J gene is TRBJ1-5, the V gene TRBV28; D unclear. The germline V and J ends were trimmed by 7 bases and 6 bases, with 16 bases remaining between them. This CDR3 is 14 amino acids long. The germline gives CDR1 MDHEN, CDR2 SYDVKM. CDR3 nucleotides: TGTGCCAGCACCATTAACGGGTTGGGTCAGCCCCAGCATTTT. Translated: CASTINGLGQPQHF.

The chain is built from TRBV9 and TRBJ2-7; D is unresolved. Germline values: CDR1 SGDLS, CDR2 YYNGEE. Trimming shortened V by 4 bases and J by 1 base, and 9 bases separated the two germline ends. The CDR3 is 13 amino acids. DNA for the CDR3: TGTGCCAGCAGCCCAAGCGAATCCTACGAGCAGTACTTC. Protein sequence: CASSPSESYEQYF. The variable domain in full, with the rest retrieved from reference TRBV9 and TRBJ2-7, is DSGVTQTPKHLITATGQRVTLRCSPRSGDLSVYWYQQSLDQGLQFLIQYYNGEERAKGNILERFSAQQFPDLHSELNLSSLELGDSALYFCASSPSESYEQYFGPGTRLTVT.

V usage is TRBV14 and J usage is TRBJ2-4; the D is unclear. The CDR3 has 14 residues. CDR1 and CDR2 (germline): SGHDN, FVKESK. V was pared by 0 bases and J by 7 bases, with 10 bases between. The CDR3 reads CASSQERLKNIQYF. In nucleotides, the CDR3 is TGTGCCAGCAGCCAAGAGCGGCTTAAGAACATTCAGTACTTC.

The chain employs TRBV19 and TRBJ2-3, with 7 bases matching TRBD1. Germline CDR1 is LNHDA and CDR2 is SQIVND (reference sequence). V lost 9 bases, J lost 2 bases, and 11 bases stayed unmatched. The CDR3 covers 15 residues. The CDR3 DNA is TGTGCCAGCCGACAGGGTGGGAGTTACACAGATACGCAGTATTTT. Protein: CASRQGGSYTDTQYF.

The CDR3 region is CASSKEHGYTF. The CDR3 nucleotides read TGTGCCAGCAGTAAAGAGCATGGCTACACCTTC. J is TRBJ1-2 and V is TRBV2; D not resolved. Trimming removed 5 bases from V and 6 bases from J, with 7 bases in between. There are 11 residues in the CDR3. The V gene's germline CDR1 is SNHLY and CDR2 FYNNEI.

This chain connects TRBV19 to TRBJ1-3, with a weak D call TRBD1 (5 bases). Per the germline V gene, CDR1 is LNHDA and CDR2 is SQIVND (reference sequence). This CDR3 spans 12 amino acids. Trimming took off 9 bases at V and 4 bases at J, with 10 bases between the two ends. The CDR3 nucleotides read TGTGCCAGCCAGGGTAGAGGAAACACCATATATTTT. Protein: CASQGRGNTIYF.